The source of this T cell receptor beta chain is a study of blood T cell repertoires in COVID-19. The data were produced by immunoSEQ multiplex PCR, yet TCRdb's version contains in-frame clones alone and is incomplete. The sample holds 250,000 to 350,000 clones, around 88% seen once. Germline CDR1 LGHNA, CDR2 YSLEER. This CDR3 region has 13 residues. Germline trimming cut 1 base from V and 5 bases from J; bases unmatched to any gene: 2. Sample: PBMCs or T cells enriched from blood (not recorded which). The V and J genes are TRBV4-3 and TRBJ2-7, with 7 bases fitting TRBD2. The sequence derives from a middle-aged woman who had recovered from COVID-19. CDR3 sequence reads: CASSQGLAHEQYF. The CDR3 coding sequence is TGCGCCAGCAGCCAAGGACTAGCCCACGAGCAGTACTTC.